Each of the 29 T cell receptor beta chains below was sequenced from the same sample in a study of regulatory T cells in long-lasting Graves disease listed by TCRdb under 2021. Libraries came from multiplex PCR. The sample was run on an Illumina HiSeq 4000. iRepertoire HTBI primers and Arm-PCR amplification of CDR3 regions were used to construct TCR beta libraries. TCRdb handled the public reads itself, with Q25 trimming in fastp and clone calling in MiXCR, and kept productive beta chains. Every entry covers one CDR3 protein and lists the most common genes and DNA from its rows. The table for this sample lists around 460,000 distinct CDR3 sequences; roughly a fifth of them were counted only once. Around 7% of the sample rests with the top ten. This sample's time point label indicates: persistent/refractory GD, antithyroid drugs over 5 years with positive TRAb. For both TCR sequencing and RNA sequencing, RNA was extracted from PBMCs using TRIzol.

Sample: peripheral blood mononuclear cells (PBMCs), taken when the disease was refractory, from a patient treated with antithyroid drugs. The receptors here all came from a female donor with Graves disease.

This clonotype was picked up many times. In DNA form, the CDR3 reads TGTGCCAGCAGCTTAGCGGGCAGCGGAAAACTGTTTTTT. Translated, it gives CASSLAGSGKLFF. V is TRBV7-8 and J is TRBJ1-4; D is unclear. The CDR3 totals 13 residues. Germline CDR1 SGHVS, CDR2 FQNEAQ. V lost 0 bases, J lost 10 bases, and 9 bases lay in between.

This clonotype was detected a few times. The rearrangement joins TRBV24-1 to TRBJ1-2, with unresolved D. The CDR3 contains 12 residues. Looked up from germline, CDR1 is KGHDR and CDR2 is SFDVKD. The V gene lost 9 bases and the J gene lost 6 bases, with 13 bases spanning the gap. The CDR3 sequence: CATQDSRDGYTF. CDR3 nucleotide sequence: TGTGCCACCCAGGACTCGAGGGATGGCTACACCTTC.

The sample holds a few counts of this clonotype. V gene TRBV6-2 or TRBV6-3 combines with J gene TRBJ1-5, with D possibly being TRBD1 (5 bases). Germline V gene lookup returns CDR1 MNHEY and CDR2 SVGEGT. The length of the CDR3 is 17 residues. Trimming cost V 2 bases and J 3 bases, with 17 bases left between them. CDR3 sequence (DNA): TGTGCCAGCAGTTACCCTCCGGGACTCAGAATCAATCAGCCCCAGCATTTT. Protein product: CASSYPPGLRINQPQHF.

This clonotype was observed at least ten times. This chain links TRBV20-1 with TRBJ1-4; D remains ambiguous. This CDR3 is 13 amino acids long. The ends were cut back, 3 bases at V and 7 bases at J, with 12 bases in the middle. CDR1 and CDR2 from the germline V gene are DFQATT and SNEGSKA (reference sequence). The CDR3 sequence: CSASPPVSEKLFF. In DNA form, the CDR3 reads TGCAGTGCTAGCCCTCCCGTTAGTGAAAAACTGTTTTTT.

The CDR3 is CASSFEDRYLDTQYF. The DNA of the CDR3 is TGCGCCAGCAGCTTTGAAGACAGGTATTTAGATACGCAGTATTTT. V usage is TRBV5-1 and J usage is TRBJ2-3; a weak D match, TRBD1 (6 bases). The V gene lost 2 bases and the J gene lost 5 bases, with 15 bases spanning the gap. This CDR3 contains 15 residues. Germline V gives CDR1 SGHRS, CDR2 YFSETQ.

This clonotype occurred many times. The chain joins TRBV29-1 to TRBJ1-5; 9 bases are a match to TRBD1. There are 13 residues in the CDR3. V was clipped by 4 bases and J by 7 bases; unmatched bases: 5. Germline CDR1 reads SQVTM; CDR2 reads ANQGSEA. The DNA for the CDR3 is TGCAGCGTTGGACAGGGGGTAGGACAGCCCCAGCATTTT. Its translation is CSVGQGVGQPQHF. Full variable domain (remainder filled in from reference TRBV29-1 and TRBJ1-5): SAVISQKPSRDICQRGTSLTIQCQVDSQVTMMFWYRQQPGQSLTLIATANQGSEATYESGFVIDKFPISRPNLTFSTLTVSNMSPEDSSIYLCSVGQGVGQPQHFGDGTRLSIL.

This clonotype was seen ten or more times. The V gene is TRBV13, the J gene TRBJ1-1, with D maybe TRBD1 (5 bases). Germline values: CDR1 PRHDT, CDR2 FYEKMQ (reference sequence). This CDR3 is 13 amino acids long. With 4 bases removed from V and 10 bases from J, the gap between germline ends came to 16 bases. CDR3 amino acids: CASSSGTGKVAFF. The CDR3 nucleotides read TGTGCCAGCAGCTCCGGGACGGGCAAAGTAGCTTTCTTT.

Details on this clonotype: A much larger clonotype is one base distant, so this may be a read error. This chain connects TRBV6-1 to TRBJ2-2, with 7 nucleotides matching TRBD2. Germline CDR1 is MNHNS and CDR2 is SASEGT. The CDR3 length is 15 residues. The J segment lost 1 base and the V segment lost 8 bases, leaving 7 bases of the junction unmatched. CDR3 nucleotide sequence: TGTGCCAGCGAGGTCCTAGCGGTGAACACCGGGGAGCTGTTTTTT. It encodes CASEVLAVNTGELFF.

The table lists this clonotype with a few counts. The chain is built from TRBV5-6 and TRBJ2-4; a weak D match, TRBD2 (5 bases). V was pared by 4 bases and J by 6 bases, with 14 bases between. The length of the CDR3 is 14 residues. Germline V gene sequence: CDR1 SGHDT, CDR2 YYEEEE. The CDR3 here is CASSRGRWGNIQYF. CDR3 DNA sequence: TGTGCCAGCAGCCGAGGGCGATGGGGAAACATTCAGTACTTC.

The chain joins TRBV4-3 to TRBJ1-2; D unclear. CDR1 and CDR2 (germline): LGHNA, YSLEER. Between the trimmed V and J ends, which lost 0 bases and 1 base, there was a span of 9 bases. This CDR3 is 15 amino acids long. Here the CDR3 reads CASSQDYPSNYGYTF. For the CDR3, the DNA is TGCGCCAGCAGCCAAGATTACCCTAGTAACTATGGCTACACCTTC.

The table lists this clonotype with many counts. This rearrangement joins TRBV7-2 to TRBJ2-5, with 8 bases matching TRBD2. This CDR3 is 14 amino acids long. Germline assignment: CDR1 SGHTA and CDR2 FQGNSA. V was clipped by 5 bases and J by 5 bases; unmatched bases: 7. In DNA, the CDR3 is TGTGCCAGCAGCGCCTCGGGGGGGCCTGAGACCCAGTACTTC. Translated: CASSASGGPETQYF.

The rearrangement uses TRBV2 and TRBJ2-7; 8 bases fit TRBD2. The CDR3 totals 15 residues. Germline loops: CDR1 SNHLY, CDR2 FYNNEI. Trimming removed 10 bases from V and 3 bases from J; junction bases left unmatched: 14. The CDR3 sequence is CATLPRAGGIYEQYF. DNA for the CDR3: TGTGCCACTCTGCCCCGGGCGGGGGGCATCTACGAGCAGTACTTC.

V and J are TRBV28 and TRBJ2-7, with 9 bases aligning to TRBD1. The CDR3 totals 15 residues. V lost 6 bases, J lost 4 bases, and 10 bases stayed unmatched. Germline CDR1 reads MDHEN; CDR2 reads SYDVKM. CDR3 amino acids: CASRPWTGAHYEQYF. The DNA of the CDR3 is TGTGCCAGCAGGCCATGGACAGGGGCGCATTACGAGCAGTACTTC. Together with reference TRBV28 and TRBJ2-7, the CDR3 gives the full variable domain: DVKVTQSSRYLVKRTGEKVFLECVQDMDHENMFWYRQDPGLGLRLIYFSYDVKMKEKGDIPEGYSVSREKKERFSLILESASTNQTSMYLCASRPWTGAHYEQYFGPGTRLTVT.

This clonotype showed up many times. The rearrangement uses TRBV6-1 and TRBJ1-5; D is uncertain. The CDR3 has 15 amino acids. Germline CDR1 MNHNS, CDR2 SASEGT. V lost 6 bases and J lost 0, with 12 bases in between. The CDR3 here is CASSRTANSNQPQHF. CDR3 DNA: TGTGCCAGCAGCAGGACGGCGAATAGCAATCAGCCCCAGCATTTT.

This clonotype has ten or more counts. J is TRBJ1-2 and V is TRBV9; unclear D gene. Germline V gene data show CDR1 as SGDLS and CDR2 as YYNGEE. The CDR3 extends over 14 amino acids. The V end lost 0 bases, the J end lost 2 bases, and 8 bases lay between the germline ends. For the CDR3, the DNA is TGTGCCAGCAGCGTAGCCCAGACAAACTATGGCTACACCTTC. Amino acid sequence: CASSVAQTNYGYTF.

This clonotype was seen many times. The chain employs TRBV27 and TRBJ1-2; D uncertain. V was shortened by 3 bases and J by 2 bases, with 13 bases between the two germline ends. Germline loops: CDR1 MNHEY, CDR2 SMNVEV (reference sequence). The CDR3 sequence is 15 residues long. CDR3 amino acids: CASSFAGFQNYGYTF. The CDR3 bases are TGTGCCAGCAGTTTCGCGGGTTTCCAGAACTATGGCTACACCTTC.

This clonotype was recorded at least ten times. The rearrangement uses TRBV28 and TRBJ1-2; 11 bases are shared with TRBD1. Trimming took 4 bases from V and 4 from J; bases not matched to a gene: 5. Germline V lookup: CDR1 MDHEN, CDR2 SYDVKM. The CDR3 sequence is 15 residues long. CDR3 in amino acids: CASSSQGQGGYGYTF. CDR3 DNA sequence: TGTGCCAGCAGTTCCCAGGGACAGGGGGGCTATGGCTACACCTTC.

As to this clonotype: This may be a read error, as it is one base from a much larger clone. CDR3 in amino acids: CASSLGGGGDQPQHF. The CDR3 bases are TGTGCCAGCAGTCTCGGGGGGGGGGGGGATCAGCCCCAGCATTTT. V usage is TRBV28 and J usage is TRBJ1-5, with D maybe TRBD1 (5 bases). Germline V gives CDR1 MDHEN, CDR2 SYDVKM. CDR3 length equals 15 residues. V lost 5 bases, J lost 5 bases, and 16 bases lay in between. The full variable domain, completed using reference TRBV28 and TRBJ1-5, is DVKVTQSSRYLVKRTGEKVFLECVQDMDHENMFWYRQDPGLGLRLIYFSYDVKMKEKGDIPEGYSVSREKKERFSLILESASTNQTSMYLCASSLGGGGDQPQHFGDGTRLSIL.

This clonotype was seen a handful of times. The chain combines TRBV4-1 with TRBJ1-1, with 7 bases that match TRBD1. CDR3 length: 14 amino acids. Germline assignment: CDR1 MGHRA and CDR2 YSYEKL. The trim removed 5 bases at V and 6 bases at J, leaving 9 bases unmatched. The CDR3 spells CASSYRGLSSEAFF. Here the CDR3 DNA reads TGCGCCAGCAGCTACAGGGGTCTTTCCTCTGAAGCTTTCTTT.

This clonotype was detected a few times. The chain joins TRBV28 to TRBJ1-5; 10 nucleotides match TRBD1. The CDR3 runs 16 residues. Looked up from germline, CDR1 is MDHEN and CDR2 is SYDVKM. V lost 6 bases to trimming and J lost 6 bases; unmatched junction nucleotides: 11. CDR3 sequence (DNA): TGTGCCAGCAGGATACGGGACAGGGGAAAGGGTCAGCCCCAGCATTTT. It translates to CASRIRDRGKGQPQHF.

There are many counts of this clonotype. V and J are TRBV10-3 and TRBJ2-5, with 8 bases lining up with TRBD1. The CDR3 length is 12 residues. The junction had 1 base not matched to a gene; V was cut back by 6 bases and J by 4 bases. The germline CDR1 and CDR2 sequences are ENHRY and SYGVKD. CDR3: CAISTGGETQYF. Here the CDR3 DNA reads TGTGCCATCAGCACAGGGGGAGAGACCCAGTACTTC.

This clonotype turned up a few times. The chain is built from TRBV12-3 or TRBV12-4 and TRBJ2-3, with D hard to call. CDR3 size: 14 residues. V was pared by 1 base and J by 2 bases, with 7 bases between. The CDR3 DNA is TGTGCCAGCAGTTTAGACCAGTTCACAGATACGCAGTATTTT. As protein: CASSLDQFTDTQYF.

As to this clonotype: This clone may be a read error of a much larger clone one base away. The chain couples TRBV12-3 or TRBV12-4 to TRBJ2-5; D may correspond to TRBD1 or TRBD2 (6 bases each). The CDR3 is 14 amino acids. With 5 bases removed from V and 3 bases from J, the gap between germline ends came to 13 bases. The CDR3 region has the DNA TGTGCCAGCAGTCCGGGGGCAGCAAAAGAGACCCAGTACTTC. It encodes CASSPGAAKETQYF.

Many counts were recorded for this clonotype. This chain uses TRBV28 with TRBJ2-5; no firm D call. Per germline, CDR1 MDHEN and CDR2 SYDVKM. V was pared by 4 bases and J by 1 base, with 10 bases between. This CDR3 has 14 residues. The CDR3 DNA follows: TGTGCCAGCAGTTCGCCCTGGCTCCAAGAGACCCAGTACTTC. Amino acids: CASSSPWLQETQYF.

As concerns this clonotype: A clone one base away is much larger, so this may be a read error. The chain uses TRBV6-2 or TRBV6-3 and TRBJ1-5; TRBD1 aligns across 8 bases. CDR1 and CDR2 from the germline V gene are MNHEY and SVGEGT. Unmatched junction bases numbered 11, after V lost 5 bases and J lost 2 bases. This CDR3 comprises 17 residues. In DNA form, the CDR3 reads TGTGCCAGCAGTCACTTTCCAGGGGGCGCTGGCAATCAGCCCCAGCATTTT. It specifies CASSHFPGGAGNQPQHF.

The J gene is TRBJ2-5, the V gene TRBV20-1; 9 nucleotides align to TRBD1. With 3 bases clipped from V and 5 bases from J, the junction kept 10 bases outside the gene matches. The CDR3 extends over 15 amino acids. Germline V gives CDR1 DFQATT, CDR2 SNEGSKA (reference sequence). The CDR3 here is CSARGPDRGLETQYF. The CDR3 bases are TGCAGTGCTAGGGGGCCGGACAGGGGATTGGAGACCCAGTACTTC.

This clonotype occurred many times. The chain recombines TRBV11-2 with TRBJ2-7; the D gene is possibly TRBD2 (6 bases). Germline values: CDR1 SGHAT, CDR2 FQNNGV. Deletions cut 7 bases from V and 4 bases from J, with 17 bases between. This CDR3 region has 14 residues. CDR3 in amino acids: CASTNAGRNYEQYF. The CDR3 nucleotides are TGTGCCAGCACCAACGCGGGGAGGAATTACGAGCAGTACTTC. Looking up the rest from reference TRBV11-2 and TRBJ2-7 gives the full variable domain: EAGVAQSPRYKIIEKRQSVAFWCNPISGHATLYWYQQILGQGPKLLIQFQNNGVVDDSQLPKDRFSAERLKGVDSTLKIQPAKLEDSAVYLCASTNAGRNYEQYFGPGTRLTVT.

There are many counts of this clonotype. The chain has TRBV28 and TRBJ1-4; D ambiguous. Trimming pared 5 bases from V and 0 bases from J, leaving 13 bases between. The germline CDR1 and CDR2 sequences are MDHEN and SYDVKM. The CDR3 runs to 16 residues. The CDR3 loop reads CASSQLPGTTNEKLFF. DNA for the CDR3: TGTGCCAGCAGTCAGCTTCCCGGGACAACTAATGAAAAACTGTTTTTT.

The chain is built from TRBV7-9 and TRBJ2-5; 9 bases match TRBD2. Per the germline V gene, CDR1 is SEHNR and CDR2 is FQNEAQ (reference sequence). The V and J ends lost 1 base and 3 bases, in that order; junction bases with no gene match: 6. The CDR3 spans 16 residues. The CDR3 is CASSLGAGGTEETQYF. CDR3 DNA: TGTGCCAGCAGCTTAGGAGCGGGGGGTACCGAAGAGACCCAGTACTTC. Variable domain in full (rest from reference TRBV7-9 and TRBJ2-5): DTGVSQNPRHKITKRGQNVTFRCDPISEHNRLYWYRQTLGQGPEFLTYFQNEAQLEKSRLLSDRFSAERPKGSFSTLEIQRTEQGDSAMYLCASSLGAGGTEETQYFGPGTRLLVL.